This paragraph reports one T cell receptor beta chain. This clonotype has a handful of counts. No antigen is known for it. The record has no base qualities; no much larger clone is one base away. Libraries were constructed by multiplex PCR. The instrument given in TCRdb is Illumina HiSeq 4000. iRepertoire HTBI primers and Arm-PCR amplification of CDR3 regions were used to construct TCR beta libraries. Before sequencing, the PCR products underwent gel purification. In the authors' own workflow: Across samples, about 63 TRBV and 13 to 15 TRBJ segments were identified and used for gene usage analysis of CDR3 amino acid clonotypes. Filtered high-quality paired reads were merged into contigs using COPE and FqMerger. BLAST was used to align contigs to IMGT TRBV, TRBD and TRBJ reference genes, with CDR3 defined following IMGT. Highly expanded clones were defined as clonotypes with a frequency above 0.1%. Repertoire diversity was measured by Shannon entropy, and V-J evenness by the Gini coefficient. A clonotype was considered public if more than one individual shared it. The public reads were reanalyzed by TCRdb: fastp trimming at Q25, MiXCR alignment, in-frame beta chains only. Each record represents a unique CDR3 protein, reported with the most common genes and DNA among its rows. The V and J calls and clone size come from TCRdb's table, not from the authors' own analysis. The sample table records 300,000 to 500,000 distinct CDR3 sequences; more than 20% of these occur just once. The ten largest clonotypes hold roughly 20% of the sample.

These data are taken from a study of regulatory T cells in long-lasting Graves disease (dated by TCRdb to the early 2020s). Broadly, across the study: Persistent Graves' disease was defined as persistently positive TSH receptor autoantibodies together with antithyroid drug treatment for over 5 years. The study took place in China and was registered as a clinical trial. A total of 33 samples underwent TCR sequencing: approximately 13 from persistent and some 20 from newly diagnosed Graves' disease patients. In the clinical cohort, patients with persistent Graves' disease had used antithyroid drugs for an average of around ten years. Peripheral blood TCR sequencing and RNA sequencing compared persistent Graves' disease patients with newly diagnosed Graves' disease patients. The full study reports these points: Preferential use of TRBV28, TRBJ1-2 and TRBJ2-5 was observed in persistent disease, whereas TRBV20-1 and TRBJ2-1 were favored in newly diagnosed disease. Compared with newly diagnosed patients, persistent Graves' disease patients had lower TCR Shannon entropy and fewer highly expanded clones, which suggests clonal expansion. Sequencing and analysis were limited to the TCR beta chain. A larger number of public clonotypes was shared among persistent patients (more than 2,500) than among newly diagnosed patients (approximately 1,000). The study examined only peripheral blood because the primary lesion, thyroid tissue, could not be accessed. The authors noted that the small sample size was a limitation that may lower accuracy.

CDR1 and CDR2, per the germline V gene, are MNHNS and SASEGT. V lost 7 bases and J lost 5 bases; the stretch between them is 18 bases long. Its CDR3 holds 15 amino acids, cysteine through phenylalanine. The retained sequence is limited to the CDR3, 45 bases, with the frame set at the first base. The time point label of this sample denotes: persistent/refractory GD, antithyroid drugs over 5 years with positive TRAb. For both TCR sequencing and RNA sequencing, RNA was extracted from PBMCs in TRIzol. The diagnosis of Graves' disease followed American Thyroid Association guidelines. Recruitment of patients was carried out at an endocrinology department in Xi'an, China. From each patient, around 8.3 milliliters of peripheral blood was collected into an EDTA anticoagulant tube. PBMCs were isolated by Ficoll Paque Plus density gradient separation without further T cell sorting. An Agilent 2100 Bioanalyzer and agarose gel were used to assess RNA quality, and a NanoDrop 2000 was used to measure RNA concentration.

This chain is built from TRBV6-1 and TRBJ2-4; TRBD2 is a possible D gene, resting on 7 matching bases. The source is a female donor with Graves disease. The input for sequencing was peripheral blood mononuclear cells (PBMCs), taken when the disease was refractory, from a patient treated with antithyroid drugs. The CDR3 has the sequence CASNERGGPENIQYF. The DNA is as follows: TGTGCCAGCAACGAGAGGGGGGGGCCTGAAAACATTCAGTACTTC.